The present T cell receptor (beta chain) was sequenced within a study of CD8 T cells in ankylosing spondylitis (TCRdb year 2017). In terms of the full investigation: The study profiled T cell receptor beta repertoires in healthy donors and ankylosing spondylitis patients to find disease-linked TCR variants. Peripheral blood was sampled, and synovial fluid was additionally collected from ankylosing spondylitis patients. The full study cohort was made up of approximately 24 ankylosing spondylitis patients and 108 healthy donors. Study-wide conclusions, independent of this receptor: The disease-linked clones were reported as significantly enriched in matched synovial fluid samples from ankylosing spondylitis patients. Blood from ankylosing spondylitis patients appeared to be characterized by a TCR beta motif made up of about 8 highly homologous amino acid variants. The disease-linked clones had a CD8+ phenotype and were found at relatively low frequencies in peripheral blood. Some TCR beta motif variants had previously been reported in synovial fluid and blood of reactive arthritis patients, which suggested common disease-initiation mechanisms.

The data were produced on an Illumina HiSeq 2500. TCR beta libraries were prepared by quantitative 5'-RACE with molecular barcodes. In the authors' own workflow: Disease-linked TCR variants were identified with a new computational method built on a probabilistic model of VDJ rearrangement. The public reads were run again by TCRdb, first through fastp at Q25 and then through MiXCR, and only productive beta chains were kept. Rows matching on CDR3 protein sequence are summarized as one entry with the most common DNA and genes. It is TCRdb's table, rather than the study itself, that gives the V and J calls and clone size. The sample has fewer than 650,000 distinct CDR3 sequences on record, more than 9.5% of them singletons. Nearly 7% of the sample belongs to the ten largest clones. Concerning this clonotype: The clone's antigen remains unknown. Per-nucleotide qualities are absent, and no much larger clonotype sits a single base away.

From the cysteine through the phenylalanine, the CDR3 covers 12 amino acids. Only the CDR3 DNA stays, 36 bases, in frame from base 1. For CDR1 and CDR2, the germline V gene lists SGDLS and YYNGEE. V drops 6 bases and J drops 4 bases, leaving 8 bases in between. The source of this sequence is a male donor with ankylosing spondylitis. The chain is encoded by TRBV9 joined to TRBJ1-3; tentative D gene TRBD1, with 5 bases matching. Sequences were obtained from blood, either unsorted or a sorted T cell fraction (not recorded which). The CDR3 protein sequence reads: CASTGTGNTIYF. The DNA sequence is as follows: TGTGCCAGCACAGGGACGGGAAACACCATATATTTT.